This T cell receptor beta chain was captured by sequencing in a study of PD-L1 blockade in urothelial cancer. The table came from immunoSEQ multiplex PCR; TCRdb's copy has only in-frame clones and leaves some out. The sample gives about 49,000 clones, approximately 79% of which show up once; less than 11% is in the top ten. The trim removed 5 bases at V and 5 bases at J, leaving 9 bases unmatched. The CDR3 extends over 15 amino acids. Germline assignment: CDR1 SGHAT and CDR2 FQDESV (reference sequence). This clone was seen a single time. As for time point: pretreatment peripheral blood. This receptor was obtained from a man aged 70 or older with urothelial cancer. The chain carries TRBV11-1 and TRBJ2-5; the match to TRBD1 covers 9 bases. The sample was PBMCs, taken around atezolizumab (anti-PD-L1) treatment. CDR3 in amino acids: CASSKRTGELETQYF. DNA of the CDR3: TGTGCCAGCAGCAAACGGACAGGGGAACTGGAGACCCAGTACTTC.